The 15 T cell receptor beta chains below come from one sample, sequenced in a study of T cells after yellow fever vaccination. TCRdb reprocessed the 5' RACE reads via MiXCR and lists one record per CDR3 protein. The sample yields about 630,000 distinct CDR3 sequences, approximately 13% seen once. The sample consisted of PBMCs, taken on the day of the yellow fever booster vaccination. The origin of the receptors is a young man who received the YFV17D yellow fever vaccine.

CDR3 residues: CASSPPIGAGELFF. DNA of the CDR3: TGTGCCAGCTCACCACCGATAGGGGCCGGGGAGCTGTTTTTT. This chain joins TRBV18 and TRBJ2-2; D is perhaps TRBD1 (5 bases). The CDR3 is made up of 14 amino acids. Between the trimmed V and J ends, which lost 0 bases and 6 bases, there was a span of 8 bases. Germline CDR1 is KGHSH and CDR2 is LQKENI.

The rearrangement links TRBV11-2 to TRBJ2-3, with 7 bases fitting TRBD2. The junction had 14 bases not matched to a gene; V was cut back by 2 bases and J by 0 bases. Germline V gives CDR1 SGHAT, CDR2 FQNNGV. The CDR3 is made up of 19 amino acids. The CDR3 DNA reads TGTGCCAGCAGCTTATACCCAGTATCTAGCGGAGGGAGCACAGATACGCAGTATTTT. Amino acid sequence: CASSLYPVSSGGSTDTQYF.

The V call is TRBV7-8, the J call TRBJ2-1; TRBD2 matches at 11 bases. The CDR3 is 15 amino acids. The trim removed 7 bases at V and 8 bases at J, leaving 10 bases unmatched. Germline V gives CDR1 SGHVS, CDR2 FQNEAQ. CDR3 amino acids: CASTEPLAGVYEQFF. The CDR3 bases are TGTGCCAGCACCGAGCCACTAGCGGGAGTCTATGAGCAGTTCTTC.

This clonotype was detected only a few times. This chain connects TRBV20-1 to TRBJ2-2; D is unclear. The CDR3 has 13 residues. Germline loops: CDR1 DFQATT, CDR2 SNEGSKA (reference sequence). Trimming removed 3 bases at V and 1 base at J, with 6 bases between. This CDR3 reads CSASQENTGELFF. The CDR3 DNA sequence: TGCAGTGCTAGTCAGGAGAACACCGGGGAGCTGTTTTTT.

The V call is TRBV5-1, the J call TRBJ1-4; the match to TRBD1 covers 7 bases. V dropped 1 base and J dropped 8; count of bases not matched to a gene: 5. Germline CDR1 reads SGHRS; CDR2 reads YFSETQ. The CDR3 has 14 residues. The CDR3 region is CASSLTGVEEKLFF. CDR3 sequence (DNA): TGCGCCAGCAGCTTGACAGGGGTGGAGGAAAAACTGTTTTTT.

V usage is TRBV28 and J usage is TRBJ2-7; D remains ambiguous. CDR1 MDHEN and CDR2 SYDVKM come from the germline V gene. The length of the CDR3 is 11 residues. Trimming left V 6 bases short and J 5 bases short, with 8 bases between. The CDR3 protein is CASRRPNEQYF. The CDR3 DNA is TGTGCCAGCAGGCGGCCGAACGAGCAGTACTTC.

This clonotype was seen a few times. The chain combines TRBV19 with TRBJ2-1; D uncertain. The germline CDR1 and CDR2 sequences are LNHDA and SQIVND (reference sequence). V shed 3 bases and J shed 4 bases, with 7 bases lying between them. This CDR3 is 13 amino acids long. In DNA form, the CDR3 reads TGTGCCAGTAGTATCACAGCTTACAATGAGCAGTTCTTC. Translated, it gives CASSITAYNEQFF.

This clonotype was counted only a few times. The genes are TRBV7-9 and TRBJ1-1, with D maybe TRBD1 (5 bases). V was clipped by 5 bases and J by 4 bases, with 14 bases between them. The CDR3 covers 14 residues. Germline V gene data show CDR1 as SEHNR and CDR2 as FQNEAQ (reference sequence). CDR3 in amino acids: CASSATARGTEAFF. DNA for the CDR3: TGTGCCAGCAGCGCGACAGCCCGTGGCACTGAAGCTTTCTTT.

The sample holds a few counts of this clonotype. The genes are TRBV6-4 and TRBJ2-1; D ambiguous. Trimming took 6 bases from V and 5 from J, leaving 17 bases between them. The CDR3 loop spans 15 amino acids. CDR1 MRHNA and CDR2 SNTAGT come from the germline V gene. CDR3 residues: CASRGNSRANNEQFF. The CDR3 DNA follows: TGTGCCAGCAGGGGAAACTCTAGAGCCAACAATGAGCAGTTCTTC.

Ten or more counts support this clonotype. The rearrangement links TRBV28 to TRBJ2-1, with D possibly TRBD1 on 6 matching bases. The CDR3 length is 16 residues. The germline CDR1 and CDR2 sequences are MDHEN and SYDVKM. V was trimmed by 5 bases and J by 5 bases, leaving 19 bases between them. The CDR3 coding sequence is TGTGCCAGCAGTGTGGGGACATTAGAACCCCACAATGAGCAGTTCTTC. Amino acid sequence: CASSVGTLEPHNEQFF.

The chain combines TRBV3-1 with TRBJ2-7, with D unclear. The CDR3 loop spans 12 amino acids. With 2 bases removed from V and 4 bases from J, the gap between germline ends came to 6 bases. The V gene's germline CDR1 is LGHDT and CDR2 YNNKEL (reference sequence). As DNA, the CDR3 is TGTGCCAGCAGCCAATCCCAGTACGAGCAGTACTTC. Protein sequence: CASSQSQYEQYF.

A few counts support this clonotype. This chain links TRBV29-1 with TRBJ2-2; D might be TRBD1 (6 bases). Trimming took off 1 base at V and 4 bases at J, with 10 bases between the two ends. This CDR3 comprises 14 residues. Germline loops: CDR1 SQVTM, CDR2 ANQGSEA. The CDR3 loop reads CSVEGRQATGELFF. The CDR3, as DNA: TGCAGCGTTGAAGGGAGACAGGCCACCGGGGAGCTGTTTTTT.

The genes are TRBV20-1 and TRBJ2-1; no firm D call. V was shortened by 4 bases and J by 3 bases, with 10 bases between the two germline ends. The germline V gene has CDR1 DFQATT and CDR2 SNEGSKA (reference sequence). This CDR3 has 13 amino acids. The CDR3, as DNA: TGCAGTGCTACGCCCAGGAACTACAATGAGCAGTTCTTC. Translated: CSATPRNYNEQFF.

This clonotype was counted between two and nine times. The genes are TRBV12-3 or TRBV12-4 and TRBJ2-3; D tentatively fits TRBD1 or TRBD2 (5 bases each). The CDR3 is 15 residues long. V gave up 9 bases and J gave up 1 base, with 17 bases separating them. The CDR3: CASRGTRGGTDTQYF. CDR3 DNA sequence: TGTGCCAGTCGAGGGACGAGGGGAGGCACAGATACGCAGTATTTT.

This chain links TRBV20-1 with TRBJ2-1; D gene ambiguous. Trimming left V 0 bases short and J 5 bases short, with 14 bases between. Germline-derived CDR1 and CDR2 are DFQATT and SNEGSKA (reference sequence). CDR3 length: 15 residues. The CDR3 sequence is CSARDNGRPNNEQFF. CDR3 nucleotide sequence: TGCAGTGCTAGAGATAATGGTAGGCCGAACAATGAGCAGTTCTTC.